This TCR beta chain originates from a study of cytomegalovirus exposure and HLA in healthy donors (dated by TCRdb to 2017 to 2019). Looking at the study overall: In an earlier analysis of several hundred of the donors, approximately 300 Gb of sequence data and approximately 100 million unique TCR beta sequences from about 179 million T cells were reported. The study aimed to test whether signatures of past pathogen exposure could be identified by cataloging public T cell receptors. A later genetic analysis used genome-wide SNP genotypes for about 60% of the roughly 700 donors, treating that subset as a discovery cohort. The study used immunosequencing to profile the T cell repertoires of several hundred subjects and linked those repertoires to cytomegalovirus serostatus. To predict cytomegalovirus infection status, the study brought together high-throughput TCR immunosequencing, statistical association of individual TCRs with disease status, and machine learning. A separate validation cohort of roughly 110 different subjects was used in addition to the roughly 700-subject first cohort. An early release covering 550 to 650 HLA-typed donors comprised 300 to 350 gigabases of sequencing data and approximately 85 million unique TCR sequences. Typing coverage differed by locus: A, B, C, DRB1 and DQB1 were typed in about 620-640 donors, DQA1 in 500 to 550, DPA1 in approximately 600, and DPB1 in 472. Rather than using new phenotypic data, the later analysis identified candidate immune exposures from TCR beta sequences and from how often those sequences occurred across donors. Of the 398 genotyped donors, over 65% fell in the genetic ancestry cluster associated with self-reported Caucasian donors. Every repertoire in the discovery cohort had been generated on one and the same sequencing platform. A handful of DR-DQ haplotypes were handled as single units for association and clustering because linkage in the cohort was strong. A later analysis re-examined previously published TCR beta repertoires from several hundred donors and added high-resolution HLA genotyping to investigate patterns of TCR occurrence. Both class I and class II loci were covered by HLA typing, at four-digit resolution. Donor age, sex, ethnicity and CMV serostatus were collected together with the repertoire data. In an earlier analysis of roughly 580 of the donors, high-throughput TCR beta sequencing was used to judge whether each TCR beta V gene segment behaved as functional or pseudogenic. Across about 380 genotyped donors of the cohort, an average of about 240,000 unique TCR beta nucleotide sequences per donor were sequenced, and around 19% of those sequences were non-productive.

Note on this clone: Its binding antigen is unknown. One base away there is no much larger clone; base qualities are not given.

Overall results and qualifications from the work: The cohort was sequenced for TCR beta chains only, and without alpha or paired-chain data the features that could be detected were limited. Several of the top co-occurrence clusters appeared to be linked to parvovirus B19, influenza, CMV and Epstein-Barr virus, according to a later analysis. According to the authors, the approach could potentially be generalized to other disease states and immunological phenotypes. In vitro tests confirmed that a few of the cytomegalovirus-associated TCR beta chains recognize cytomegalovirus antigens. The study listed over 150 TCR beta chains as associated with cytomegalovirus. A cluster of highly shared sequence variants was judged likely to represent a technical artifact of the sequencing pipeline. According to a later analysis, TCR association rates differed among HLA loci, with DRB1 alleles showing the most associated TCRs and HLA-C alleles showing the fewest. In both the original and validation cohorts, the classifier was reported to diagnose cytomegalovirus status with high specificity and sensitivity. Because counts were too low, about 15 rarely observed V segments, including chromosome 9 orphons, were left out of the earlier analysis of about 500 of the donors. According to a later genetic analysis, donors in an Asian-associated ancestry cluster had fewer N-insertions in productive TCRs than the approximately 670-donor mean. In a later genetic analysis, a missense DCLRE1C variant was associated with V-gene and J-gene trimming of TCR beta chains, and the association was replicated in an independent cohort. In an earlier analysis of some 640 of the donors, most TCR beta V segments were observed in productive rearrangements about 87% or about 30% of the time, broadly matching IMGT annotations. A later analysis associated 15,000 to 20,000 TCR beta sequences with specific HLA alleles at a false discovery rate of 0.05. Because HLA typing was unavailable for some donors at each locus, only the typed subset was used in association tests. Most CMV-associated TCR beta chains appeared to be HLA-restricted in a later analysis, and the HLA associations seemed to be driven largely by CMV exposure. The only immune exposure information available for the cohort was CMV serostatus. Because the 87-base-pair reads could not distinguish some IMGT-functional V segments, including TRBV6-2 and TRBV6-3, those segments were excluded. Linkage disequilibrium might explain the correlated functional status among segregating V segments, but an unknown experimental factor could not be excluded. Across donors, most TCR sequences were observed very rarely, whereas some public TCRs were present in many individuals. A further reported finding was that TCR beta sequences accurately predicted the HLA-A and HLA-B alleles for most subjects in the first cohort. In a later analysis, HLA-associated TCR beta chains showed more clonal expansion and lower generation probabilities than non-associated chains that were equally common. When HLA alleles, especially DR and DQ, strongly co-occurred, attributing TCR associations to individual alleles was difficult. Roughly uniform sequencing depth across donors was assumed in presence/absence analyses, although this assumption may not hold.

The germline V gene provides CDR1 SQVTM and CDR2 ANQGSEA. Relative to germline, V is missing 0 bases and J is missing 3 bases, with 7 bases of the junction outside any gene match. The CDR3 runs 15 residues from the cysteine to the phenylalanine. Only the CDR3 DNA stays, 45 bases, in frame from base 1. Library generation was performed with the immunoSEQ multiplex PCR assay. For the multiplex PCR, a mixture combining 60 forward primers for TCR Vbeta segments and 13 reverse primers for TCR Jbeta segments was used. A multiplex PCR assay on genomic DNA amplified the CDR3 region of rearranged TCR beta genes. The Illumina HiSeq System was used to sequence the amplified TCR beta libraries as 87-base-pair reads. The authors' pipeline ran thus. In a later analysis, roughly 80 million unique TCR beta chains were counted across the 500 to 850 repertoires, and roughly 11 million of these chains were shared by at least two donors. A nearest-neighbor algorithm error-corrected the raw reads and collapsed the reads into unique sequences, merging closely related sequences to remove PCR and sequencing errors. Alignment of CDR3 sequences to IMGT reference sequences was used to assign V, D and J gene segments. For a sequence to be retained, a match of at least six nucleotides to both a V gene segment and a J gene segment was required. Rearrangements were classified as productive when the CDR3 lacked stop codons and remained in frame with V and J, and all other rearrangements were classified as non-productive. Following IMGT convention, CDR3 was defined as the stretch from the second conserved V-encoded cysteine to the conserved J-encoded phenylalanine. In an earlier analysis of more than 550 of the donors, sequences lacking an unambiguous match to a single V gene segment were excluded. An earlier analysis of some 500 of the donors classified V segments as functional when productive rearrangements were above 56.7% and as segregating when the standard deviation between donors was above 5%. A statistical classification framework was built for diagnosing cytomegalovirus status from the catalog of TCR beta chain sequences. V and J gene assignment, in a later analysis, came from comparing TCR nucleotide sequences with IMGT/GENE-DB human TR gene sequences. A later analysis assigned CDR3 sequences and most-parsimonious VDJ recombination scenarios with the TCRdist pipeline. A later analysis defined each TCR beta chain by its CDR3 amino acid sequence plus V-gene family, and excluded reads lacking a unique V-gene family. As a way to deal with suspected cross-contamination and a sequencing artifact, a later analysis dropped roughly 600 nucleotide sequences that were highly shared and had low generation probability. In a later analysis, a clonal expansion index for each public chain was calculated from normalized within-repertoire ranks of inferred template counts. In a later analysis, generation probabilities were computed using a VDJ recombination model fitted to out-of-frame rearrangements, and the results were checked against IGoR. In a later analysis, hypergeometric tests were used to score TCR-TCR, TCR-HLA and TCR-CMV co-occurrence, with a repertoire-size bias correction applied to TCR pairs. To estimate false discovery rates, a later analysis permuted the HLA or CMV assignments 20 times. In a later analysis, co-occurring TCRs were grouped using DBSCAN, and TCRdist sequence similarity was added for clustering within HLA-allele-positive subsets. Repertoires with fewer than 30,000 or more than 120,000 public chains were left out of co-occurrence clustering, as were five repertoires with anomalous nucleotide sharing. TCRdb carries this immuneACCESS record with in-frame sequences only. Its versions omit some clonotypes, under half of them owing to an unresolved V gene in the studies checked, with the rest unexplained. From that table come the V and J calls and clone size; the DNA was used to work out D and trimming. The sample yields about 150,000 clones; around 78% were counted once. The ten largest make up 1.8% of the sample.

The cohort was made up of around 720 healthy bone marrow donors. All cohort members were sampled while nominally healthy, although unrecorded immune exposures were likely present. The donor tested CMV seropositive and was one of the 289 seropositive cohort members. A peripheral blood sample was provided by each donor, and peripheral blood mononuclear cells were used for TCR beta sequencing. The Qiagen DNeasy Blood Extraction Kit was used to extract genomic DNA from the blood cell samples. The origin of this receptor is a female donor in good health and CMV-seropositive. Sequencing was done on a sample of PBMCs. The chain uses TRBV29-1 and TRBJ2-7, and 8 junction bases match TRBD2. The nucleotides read TGCAGCGTTGAAGACGGAATTAGCGGGAACTACGAGCAGTACTTC. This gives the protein CSVEDGISGNYEQYF.